This T cell receptor beta chain is from a study of blood T cell repertoires in COVID-19. Study details: Donors in the United States, Italy and Spain gave samples during acute or convalescent COVID-19. T cells, B-cell-depleted T cells, or PBMCs provided the cDNA or gDNA that served as material.

Profiled with immunoSEQ multiplex PCR; TCRdb holds only in-frame clones, not every one. The table has some 170,000 clones, under 90% seen once; the top ten hold roughly 18%. Trimming took 5 bases from V and 6 from J, leaving 10 bases between them. Germline V gene data show CDR1 as MNHEY and CDR2 as SMNVEV (reference sequence). This CDR3 spans 13 amino acids. The count of this clone is one. The receptor was derived from an elderly woman with acute or convalescent COVID-19. This chain links TRBV27 with TRBJ2-2; unclear D gene. The material sequenced was peripheral blood. The CDR3 nucleotides are TGTGCCAGCAGTCCCCACCGCGCCGGGGAGCTGTTTTTT. Its translation is CASSPHRAGELFF.